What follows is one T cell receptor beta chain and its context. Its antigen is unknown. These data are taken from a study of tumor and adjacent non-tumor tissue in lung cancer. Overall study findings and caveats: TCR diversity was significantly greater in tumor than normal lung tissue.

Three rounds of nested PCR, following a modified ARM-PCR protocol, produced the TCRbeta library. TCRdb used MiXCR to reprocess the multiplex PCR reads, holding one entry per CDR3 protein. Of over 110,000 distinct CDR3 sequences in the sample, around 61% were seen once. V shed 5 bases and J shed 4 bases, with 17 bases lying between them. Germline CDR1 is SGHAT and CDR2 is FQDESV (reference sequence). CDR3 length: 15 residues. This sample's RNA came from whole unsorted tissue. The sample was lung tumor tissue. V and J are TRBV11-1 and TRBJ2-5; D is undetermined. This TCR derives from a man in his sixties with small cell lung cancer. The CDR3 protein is CASSRHGRWPETQYF. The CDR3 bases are TGTGCCAGCAGCCGACACGGACGGTGGCCAGAGACCCAGTACTTC.